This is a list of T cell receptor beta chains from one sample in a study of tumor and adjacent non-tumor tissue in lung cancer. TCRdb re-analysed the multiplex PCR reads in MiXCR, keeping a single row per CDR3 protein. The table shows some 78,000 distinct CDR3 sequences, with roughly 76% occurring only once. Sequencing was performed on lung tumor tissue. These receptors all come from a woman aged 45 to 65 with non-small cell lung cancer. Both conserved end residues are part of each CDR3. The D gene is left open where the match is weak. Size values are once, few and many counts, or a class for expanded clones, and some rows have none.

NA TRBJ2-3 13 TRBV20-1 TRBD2 TGCAGTGTTATGACTAGCAACACAGATACGCAGTATTTT CSVMTSNTDTQYF
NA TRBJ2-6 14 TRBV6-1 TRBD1 TGTGTCAGCCAGACAGGGCTTGGGACCAACGTCCTGACTTTC CVSQTGLGTNVLTF
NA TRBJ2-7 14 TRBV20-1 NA TGCAGTGTGAGGACCGAGACATCCGACTACGAGCAGTACTTC CSVRTETSDYEQYF
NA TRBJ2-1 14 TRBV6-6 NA TGTGCCAGCAGTATGGTGAGATCCTACAATGAGCACTTCTTC CASSMVRSYNEHFF
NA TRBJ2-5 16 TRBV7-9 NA TGTACCAGCAGCTTACTCCCCACCAGGCTGTCGGAGACCCAGTACTTC CTSSLLPTRLSETQYF
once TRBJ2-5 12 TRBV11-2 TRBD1 TGTGCCAGCAGCCTTACAGGGGGGACCCATTATTTC CASSLTGGTHYF
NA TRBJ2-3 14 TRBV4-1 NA TGCGCCAGCAGCCAAGCTGGACAGACAGATACGCAGTATTTT CASSQAGQTDTQYF
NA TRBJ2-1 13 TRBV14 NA TGTGTCAGCAGCCTCTCACTTGTCGGAGAGCAGTTCTTC CVSSLSLVGEQFF
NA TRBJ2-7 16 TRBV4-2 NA TGCGCCAGCAGCCAAGTATCGCCCCCGATCTCCTACGAGCAGTACTTC CASSQVSPPISYEQYF
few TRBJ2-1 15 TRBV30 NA TGTGCCTGGACCTCCGAAGTACGGAACAACAATGAGCAGTTCTTC CAWTSEVRNNNEQFF
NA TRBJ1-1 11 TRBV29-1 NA TGCAGCGCCGCGGACGTCACTGAAGCTCTCTTT CSAADVTEALF
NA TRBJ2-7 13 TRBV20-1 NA TGCAGTGCTAGTCAGCAGGGCGTCTACGGGCAGTACTTC CSASQQGVYGQYF
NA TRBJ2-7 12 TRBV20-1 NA TGCAGTGCTACTGCCTACAGTAACGAGCAGTATTTC CSATAYSNEQYF
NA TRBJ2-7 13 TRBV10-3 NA TGTGCCATCAGTGAGCGGTCGCGATACGAGGAGTACTTC CAISERSRYEEYF
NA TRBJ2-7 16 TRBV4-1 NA TGCCCCAGCAGCCAAATAGTCGGGACAAGCCTCTACGAGCAGTACTTC CPSSQIVGTSLYEQYF
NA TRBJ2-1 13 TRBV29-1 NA TGCAGCGTTGAGGTGAGGGCTAGCGATGAGCTGTTCTTC CSVEVRASDELFF
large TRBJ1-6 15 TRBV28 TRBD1 TGTGCCAGCAGTTCGCACAGGGGGCTAGATTCACCCCTCCACTTT CASSSHRGLDSPLHF
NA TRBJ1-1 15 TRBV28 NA TGTGCTAGCAGTTTAATCCGGGACATGCGCATCAGGGCTTTCTTT CASSLIRDMRIRAFF
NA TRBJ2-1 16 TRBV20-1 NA TGCAGTGCTAGAGATCAGGGGATAGGGGTCGACGATGAGCAGTTCTTC CSARDQGIGVDDEQFF
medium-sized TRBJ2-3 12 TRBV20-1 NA TGCAGTGCCAAAAAGGGAGTAGATACGCAGTATTTT CSAKKGVDTQYF
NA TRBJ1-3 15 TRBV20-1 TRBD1 TGCAGTGCTAGAGATCCCACAGGGGCCAGATATACCATATATTTT CSARDPTGARYTIYF
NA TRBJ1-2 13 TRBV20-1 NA TGCAGTGTCGGGGGGGGACCGCTCTATGGCTACACCTTC CSVGGGPLYGYTF
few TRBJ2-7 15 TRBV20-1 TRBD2 TGCAGTGCTGCCCCGGGGAGCGGGAGTGTGTACGAGCATTATTTC CSAAPGSGSVYEHYF
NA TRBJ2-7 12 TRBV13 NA TGTGCCAGCGGACCGGGTGGCGACGAGCAGTACTTC CASGPGGDEQYF
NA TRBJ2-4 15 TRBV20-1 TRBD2 TGCAGCGGGACTAGCCGGACGCTAGCCAAAAACATTCAGTACTTC CSGTSRTLAKNIQYF
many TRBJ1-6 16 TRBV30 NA TGTGCCTGGAGTTCAACGGGGGGGTTTAGGAATTCACCCCTCCACTTT CAWSSTGGFRNSPLHF
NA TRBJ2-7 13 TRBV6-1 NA TGTGCCAGCAGTGAACGAGAGAACAATGAGCAGTACTTC CASSERENNEQYF
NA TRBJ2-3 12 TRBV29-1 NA TGCAGCGCCGTACTAGCTACAGATACGGAGTATTTT CSAVLATDTEYF
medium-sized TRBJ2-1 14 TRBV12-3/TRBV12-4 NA TGTGCCAGCGGCAGGACGGACGGGTCGGGTGAGCAGTTCTTC CASGRTDGSGEQFF
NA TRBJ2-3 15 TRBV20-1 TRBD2 TGCAATGCTAGGAAACTAGCGGGAGGTACAGACACGCAGTATTTT CNARKLAGGTDTQYF
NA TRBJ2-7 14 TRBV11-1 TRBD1 TGTGCCAGCAGCCACCGGGACAGCTCTTACGAGCAGTGCTTC CASSHRDSSYEQCF
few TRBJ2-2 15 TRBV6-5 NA TGTGCCAGCAGCCCGTGGGGGGCCGGCATCGGGAAGCTGTTTTTT CASSPWGAGIGKLFF
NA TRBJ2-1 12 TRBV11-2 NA TGTGCTAGCAGCTTGGGTGACTACCAGCACTTCTTC CASSLGDYQHFF
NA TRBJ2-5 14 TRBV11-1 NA TGTGCCGGCAGCGCATCGATTTGGGAGGAGACCCAGTACTTC CAGSASIWEETQYF
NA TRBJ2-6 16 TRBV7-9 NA TGTGCCAGCAGCTTATCTACGGCCTTTGGGGCCAACGTCCTGGCTTTC CASSLSTAFGANVLAF
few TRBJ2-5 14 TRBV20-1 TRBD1 TGCAGTGCTAGAAGCGGGACAGGGTATGAGACCCAGTACTTC CSARSGTGYETQYF
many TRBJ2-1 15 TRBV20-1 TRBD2 TGCAGTGCTAGAGGCATAGCGGGAGGGCTCAGTGAGCAGTTCTTC CSARGIAGGLSEQFF